These 30 T cell receptor beta chains came from one sample sequenced in a study of technical replicates of blood from several donors. This table comes from immunoSEQ multiplex PCR, and its TCRdb copy is limited to in-frame clones, with some not included. The data show tens of thousands of clones, approximately 86% seen once. The sample was PBMCs. The receptors derive from a human donor in good health. Some clones in this sample may be carry-over from other donors' samples.

In its sample, this clone was seen once. The rearrangement links TRBV7-2 to TRBJ1-3; weak D call: TRBD1 (5 bases). Germline V gene lookup returns CDR1 SGHTA and CDR2 FQGNSA. The CDR3 is 13 amino acids. Trimming removed 5 bases at V and 4 bases at J, with 9 bases between. CDR3 nucleotides: TGTGCCAGCAGCCAGAACAGGGGAAACACCATATATTTT. This encodes CASSQNRGNTIYF.

The sample holds one count of this clone. The chain has TRBV29-1 and TRBJ1-4; TRBD1 matches at 7 bases. CDR1 and CDR2 (germline): SQVTM, ANQGSEA. The CDR3 is 13 amino acids. V shed 5 bases, J shed 5 bases, and the junction held 5 bases outside the gene matches. CDR3 sequence reads: CSVRQGLNEKLFF. In DNA form, the CDR3 reads TGCAGCGTTAGACAGGGACTGAATGAAAAACTGTTTTTT.

V and J are TRBV5-5 and TRBJ2-7; the match to TRBD2 covers 8 bases. The CDR3 covers 15 residues. The V gene's germline CDR1 is SGHKS and CDR2 YYEKEE (reference sequence). Unmatched junction bases numbered 9, after V lost 1 base and J lost 6 bases. CDR3 in amino acids: CASSLTTGLAGEQYF. Written as DNA, the CDR3 is TGTGCCAGCAGCTTGACCACCGGGCTAGCGGGCGAGCAGTACTTC.

This clone has just a few counts. V gene TRBV4-1 combines with J gene TRBJ2-6, with 9 positions matching TRBD1. Unmatched junction bases numbered 5, after V lost 5 bases and J lost 0 bases. This CDR3 is built from 17 residues. The germline CDR1 and CDR2 sequences are MGHRA and YSYEKL. CDR3 in amino acids: CASSATGGISGANVLTF. For the CDR3, the DNA is TGCGCCAGCAGCGCGACAGGGGGAATCTCTGGGGCCAACGTCCTGACTTTC.

For this clone: Its ends do not fully match the called genes, so a read error is possible. The chain carries TRBV9 and TRBJ1-3; D remains unclear. CDR1 is SGDLS, CDR2 YYNGEE, per germline. The CDR3 covers 15 residues. The CDR3 is CASNVDGLSGNTIYF. CDR3 DNA: TGTGCCAGCAACGTAGATGGGCTATCTGGAAACACCATATATTTT.

The chain couples TRBV7-2 to TRBJ2-7; 14 bases are a match to TRBD2. This CDR3 has 18 amino acids. Germline-derived CDR1 and CDR2 are SGHTA and FQGNSA. With 3 bases clipped from V and 4 bases from J, the junction kept 11 bases outside the gene matches. CDR3 region: CASSFWAGTSGSRYEQYF. CDR3 DNA: TGTGCCAGCAGCTTCTGGGCCGGGACTAGCGGGAGTAGGTACGAGCAGTACTTC.

This clone was recorded only once. The CDR3 is CASSQEASGREQYF. The CDR3 DNA reads as TGTGCCAGCAGCCAAGAGGCTAGCGGAAGGGAGCAGTACTTC. J is TRBJ2-7 and V is TRBV4-2, with 7 positions matching TRBD2. V lost 0 bases to trimming and J lost 7 bases; unmatched junction nucleotides: 6. Germline-derived CDR1 and CDR2 are LGHNA and YNFKEQ. CDR3 length: 14 amino acids.

The V gene is TRBV4-1, the J gene TRBJ2-5; D unresolved. Trimming pared 0 bases from V and 0 bases from J, leaving 14 bases between. The CDR3 is made up of 17 amino acids. Germline-derived CDR1 and CDR2 are MGHRA and YSYEKL. DNA for the CDR3: TGCGCCAGCAGCCAAGATCCCGTCGGTAGCTACCAAGAGACCCAGTACTTC. This translates into CASSQDPVGSYQETQYF.

This clone was detected once. J is TRBJ2-7 and V is TRBV18; 13 bases agree with TRBD2. V shed 6 bases and J 5 bases; nucleotides not matched to a gene: 7. CDR1 is KGHSH, CDR2 LQKENI, per germline. This CDR3 is built from 15 residues. The CDR3 spells CASSLGLAGQNEQYF. The CDR3 region has the DNA TGTGCCAGCTCCCTGGGACTAGCGGGACAGAACGAGCAGTACTTC.

The rearrangement uses TRBV7-2 and TRBJ2-7; TRBD1 might be the D (5 bases). Trimming cost V 4 bases and J 5 bases, with 18 bases left between them. The CDR3 has 15 residues. CDR1 and CDR2 (germline): SGHTA, FQGNSA. The CDR3 sequence: CASSSRVTVAHEQYF. Written as DNA, the CDR3 is TGTGCCAGCAGCTCCCGAGTGACAGTTGCCCACGAGCAGTACTTC.

This rearrangement joins TRBV6-5 to TRBJ2-3; D is perhaps TRBD2 (7 bases). Germline assignment: CDR1 MNHEY and CDR2 SVGAGI. The CDR3 is 15 residues long. V lost 5 bases, J lost 0 bases, and 12 bases lay in between. The CDR3 is CASSPRGPSTDTQYF. The DNA for the CDR3 is TGTGCCAGCAGTCCGCGGGGGCCCAGCACAGATACGCAGTATTTT.

V gene TRBV18 combines with J gene TRBJ1-6; perhaps TRBD1 as D (5 bases). V was cut by 6 bases and J by 3 bases, with 12 bases left in between. CDR1 is KGHSH and CDR2 is LQKENI in the germline V gene. The CDR3 sequence is 15 residues long. The CDR3 sequence: CASSPGGDYNSPLHF. The CDR3, as DNA: TGTGCCAGCTCGCCGGGGGGGGACTATAATTCACCCCTCCACTTT. The entire variable domain, with the rest obtained from reference TRBV18 and TRBJ1-6, is as follows: NAGVMQNPRHLVRRRGQEARLRCSPMKGHSHVYWYRQLPEEGLKFMVYLQKENIIDESGMPKERFSAEFPKEGPSILRIQQVVRGDSAAYFCASSPGGDYNSPLHFGNGTRLTVT.

The CDR3 loop is CASSQTGTGDEKLFF. Here the CDR3 DNA reads TGTGCCAGCAGCCAAACTGGGACAGGGGATGAAAAACTGTTTTTT. This chain connects TRBV13 to TRBJ1-4; TRBD1 agrees at 10 bases. The CDR3 length is 15 residues. From germline, CDR1 is PRHDT and CDR2 FYEKMQ (reference sequence). Unmatched junction bases numbered 6, after V lost 5 bases and J lost 6 bases. The full variable domain, with the rest looked up from reference TRBV13 and TRBJ1-4, is AAGVIQSPRHLIKEKRETATLKCYPIPRHDTVYWYQQGPGQDPQFLISFYEKMQSDKGSIPDRFSAQQFSDYHSELNMSSLELGDSALYFCASSQTGTGDEKLFFGSGTQLSVL.

This clone has only one observation. The gene calls are TRBV5-1 and TRBJ1-1; D is uncertain. CDR3 length equals 13 residues. Germline V gene lookup returns CDR1 SGHRS and CDR2 YFSETQ. V was clipped by 7 bases and J by 3 bases, with 13 bases between them. This CDR3 reads CASQPREDTEAFF. In DNA form, the CDR3 reads TGCGCCAGCCAACCGCGGGAGGACACTGAAGCTTTCTTT. Full variable domain (remainder filled in from reference TRBV5-1 and TRBJ1-1): KAGVTQTPRYLIKTRGQQVTLSCSPISGHRSVSWYQQTPGQGLQFLFEYFSETQRNKGNFPGRFSGRQFSNSRSEMNVSTLELGDSALYLCASQPREDTEAFFGQGTRLTVV.

The V and J genes are TRBV15 and TRBJ2-1; 14 bases align to TRBD2. With V trimmed by 5 bases and J by 8 bases, 5 bases remained unmatched. Germline loops: CDR1 LNHNV, CDR2 YYDKDF (reference sequence). The CDR3 totals 15 residues. The CDR3 here is CATSGGTSGSYEQFF. For the CDR3, the DNA is TGTGCCACCAGCGGGGGGACTAGCGGGAGCTATGAGCAGTTCTTC.

CDR3 sequence reads: CASSFVTYEQYF. CDR3 coding DNA: TGTGCCAGCAGCTTCGTTACCTACGAGCAGTACTTC. This chain uses TRBV7-3 with TRBJ2-7; no definite D call. The V end lost 3 bases, the J end lost 2 bases, and 5 bases lay between the germline ends. Per the germline V gene, CDR1 is SGHTA and CDR2 is FQGTGA. The CDR3 runs to 12 residues.

The gene calls are TRBV5-1 and TRBJ2-7, with 8 bases that match TRBD1. CDR1 is SGHRS, CDR2 YFSETQ, per germline. V lost 2 bases, J lost 2 bases, and 3 bases stayed unmatched. The CDR3 spans 14 residues. The CDR3 spells CASSFGQGPYEQYF. For the CDR3, the DNA is TGCGCCAGCAGCTTCGGACAGGGACCCTACGAGCAGTACTTC.

CDR3 nucleotides: TGCGCCAGCTCTCGGGCGGGAGGGGGGGATGAGCAGTTCTTC. Encoded protein: CASSRAGGGDEQFF. This sequence joins TRBV4-3 and TRBJ2-1, with TRBD2 identical over 9 bases. CDR1 is LGHNA, CDR2 YSLEER, per germline. V gave up 8 bases and J gave up 8 bases; unmatched junction bases: 10. This CDR3 has 14 amino acids.

This chain connects TRBV30 to TRBJ1-1; D is perhaps TRBD1 (6 bases). Germline-derived CDR1 and CDR2 are GTSNPN and SVGIG (reference sequence). The CDR3 covers 15 residues. Trimming cost V 1 base and J 0 bases, with 12 bases left between them. The CDR3 region is CAWSGGTNMNTEAFF. Here the CDR3 DNA reads TGTGCCTGGAGTGGGGGGACAAACATGAACACTGAAGCTTTCTTT.

The rearrangement links TRBV5-1 to TRBJ1-2, with D unclear. V was cut by 0 bases and J by 4 bases, with 13 bases left in between. The CDR3 is 15 amino acids. Germline V gives CDR1 SGHRS, CDR2 YFSETQ. This CDR3 is CASSLGAVTPYGYTF. Written as DNA, the CDR3 is TGCGCCAGCAGCTTGGGTGCAGTCACCCCCTATGGCTACACCTTC.

The chain carries TRBV5-1 and TRBJ1-4; 8 bases map to TRBD1. V gave up 7 bases and J gave up 1 base; unmatched junction bases: 6. This CDR3 has 15 amino acids. CDR1 and CDR2 (germline): SGHRS, YFSETQ. The CDR3 coding sequence is TGCGCCAGCCGGACAGGGATGCAAACTAATGAAAAACTGTTTTTT. Its protein product is CASRTGMQTNEKLFF.

The chain links TRBV19 to TRBJ1-4; the match to TRBD1 covers 9 bases. Losses at the gene ends were 7 bases for V and 6 bases for J; bases not matched to a gene: 6. The V gene's germline CDR1 is LNHDA and CDR2 SQIVND (reference sequence). The CDR3 totals 14 residues. This chain's CDR3 is CASKPQGADEKLFF. CDR3 nucleotide sequence: TGTGCCAGTAAACCACAGGGGGCTGATGAAAAACTGTTTTTT.

This clone was recorded only once. Compared with germline, one end of the junction differs, possibly owing to a read error. This chain joins TRBV7-6 and TRBJ2-7; tentatively, D is TRBD1 (5 bases). Germline-derived CDR1 and CDR2 are SGHVS and FNYEAQ. The CDR3 consists of 12 residues. The CDR3 DNA reads TGTGCCAGCAGCGCCGACAGCCAGCAGTTTAACTTC. Protein sequence: CASSADSQQFNF. The full variable domain, completed using reference TRBV7-6 and TRBJ2-7, is GAGVSQSPRYKVTKRGQDVALRCDPISGHVSLYWYRQALGQGPEFLTYFNYEAQQDKSGLPNDRFSAERPEGSISTLTIQRTEQRDSAMYRCASSADSQQFNFGPGTRLTVT.

This clone was picked up one time. The chain joins TRBV30 to TRBJ1-4; TRBD1 matches at 8 bases. This CDR3 is built from 13 residues. Germline values: CDR1 GTSNPN, CDR2 SVGIG (reference sequence). The V and J ends lost 4 bases and 8 bases, in that order; junction bases with no gene match: 6. CDR3 bases: TGTGCCTGGAACGGACAGGGAGGCGAAAAACTGTTTTTT. Protein: CAWNGQGGEKLFF.

This clone showed up just once. The chain is built from TRBV4-2 and TRBJ2-3, with TRBD2 identical over 7 bases. This CDR3 is 15 amino acids long. Germline lookup yields CDR1 LGHNA and CDR2 YNFKEQ. V trimming: 1 base; J trimming: 0 bases; junction bases outside the gene matches: 1. The CDR3 DNA reads as TGTGCCAGCAGCCAAGGGGGAGGGAGCACAGATACGCAGTATTTT. This sequence encodes CASSQGGGSTDTQYF.

The chain is built from TRBV7-9 and TRBJ2-5, with TRBD1 as a possible D gene (6 bases). Germline lookup yields CDR1 SEHNR and CDR2 FQNEAQ (reference sequence). Trimming took off 5 bases at V and 5 bases at J, with 18 bases between the two ends. CDR3 size: 15 residues. The CDR3 DNA follows: TGTGCCAGCAGCACCTACAGGGAGTTGGAGGAGACCCAGTACTTC. Amino acids: CASSTYRELEETQYF.

This clone has only a few counts. The chain employs TRBV7-8 and TRBJ2-1, with TRBD2 as a possible D gene (5 bases). Germline assignment: CDR1 SGHVS and CDR2 FQNEAQ. The germline V and J ends were trimmed by 3 bases and 5 bases, with 14 bases remaining between them. The CDR3 sequence is 15 residues long. CDR3 residues: CASSFYDFGDNEQFF. For the CDR3, the DNA is TGTGCCAGCAGCTTTTATGACTTCGGGGACAATGAGCAGTTCTTC.

This chain joins TRBV19 and TRBJ2-1, with TRBD2 identical over 7 bases. The V gene's germline CDR1 is LNHDA and CDR2 SQIVND (reference sequence). This CDR3 region has 11 residues. CDR3 nucleotides: TGTGGGAGCGGGAAGATAAATGAGCAGTTCTTC. Residues: CGSGKINEQFF.

CDR3 sequence reads: CASTPGGTGKGYEQYF. The DNA of the CDR3 is TGTGCCAGTACCCCAGGGGGCACAGGGAAAGGCTACGAGCAGTACTTC. The chain carries TRBV19 and TRBJ2-7; 8 bases line up with TRBD1. This CDR3 comprises 16 residues. After removal of 7 bases from V and 3 bases from J, the junction contained 14 bases not matched to a gene. Germline V gene sequence: CDR1 LNHDA, CDR2 SQIVND (reference sequence).

The chain carries TRBV29-1 and TRBJ2-6; D gene uncertain. Germline CDR1 is SQVTM and CDR2 is ANQGSEA. The CDR3 has 13 residues. V was pared by 6 bases and J by 0 bases, with 6 bases between. The CDR3 sequence: CSVRYSGANVLTF. The DNA for the CDR3 is TGCAGCGTCAGGTACTCTGGGGCCAACGTCCTGACTTTC.